These 27 T cell receptor beta chains came from one sample sequenced in a study of beta chain features in type 1 diabetes listed by TCRdb under 2018. Preparation of the library involved the immunoSEQ multiplex PCR assay. The High Capacity cDNA Reverse Transcription Kit was used to reverse transcribe all of the isolated RNA, meaning that expressed TCRB transcripts were what got sequenced. The immuneACCESS repertoire file appears here via TCRdb, limited to in-frame rearrangements. These files lack a portion of the clones; in checked studies, under half of the deficit traces to unresolved V genes, and the cause of the others is not known. The sample records hundreds of thousands of clones, roughly 12% of which are singletons. About 0.017% of the sample belongs to the ten largest clones. The sequenced material came from naive CD4+ T cells from blood. The cell subset or site tag for this specimen amounts to: true naive CD4+ T cells. The receptor set was obtained from a man younger than 30 in good health.

The chain is built from TRBV28 and TRBJ2-6; no definite D call. The V end lost 3 bases, the J end lost 3 bases, and 3 bases lay between the germline ends. Germline-derived CDR1 and CDR2 are MDHEN and SYDVKM. This CDR3 has 13 amino acids. CDR3 loop: CASSLSGANVLTF. The CDR3 DNA reads as TGTGCCAGCAGTTTGAGTGGGGCCAACGTCCTGACTTTC.

The gene calls are TRBV5-4 and TRBJ2-4, with 8 bases matching TRBD2. V lost 0 bases, J lost 6 bases, and 8 bases stayed unmatched. This CDR3 contains 16 residues. The germline V gene has CDR1 SGHNT and CDR2 YYREEE (reference sequence). The CDR3 here is CASSLDPGGALNIQYF. The CDR3 DNA is TGTGCCAGCAGCTTGGATCCCGGGGGGGCACTAAACATTCAGTACTTC.

The V call is TRBV2, the J call TRBJ2-2, with 9 bases lining up with TRBD1. The CDR3 contains 15 residues. V lost 7 bases to trimming and J lost 5 bases; unmatched junction nucleotides: 8. Germline-derived CDR1 and CDR2 are SNHLY and FYNNEI. CDR3 nucleotides: TGTGCCAGCAACCAGGACAGGGGTGGTACCGGGGAGCTGTTTTTT. Its translation: CASNQDRGGTGELFF.

To note about this clone: Other DNA sequences in this sample translate to the same CDR3. The chain links TRBV7-9 to TRBJ2-3; 10 bases map to TRBD2. J gave up 2 bases and V 1 base, and 3 bases lay outside the gene matches. The CDR3 length is 16 residues. CDR1 is SEHNR and CDR2 is FQNEAQ in the germline V gene (reference sequence). The CDR3 DNA follows: TGTGCCAGCAGCTTAGGGACTAGCGGAAACACAGATACGCAGTATTTT. Translated, it gives CASSLGTSGNTDTQYF.

This clone was detected only a few times. This chain connects TRBV5-4 to TRBJ2-4; D is possibly TRBD1 (6 bases). In germline, CDR1 is SGHNT, CDR2 YYREEE (reference sequence). Trimming took 0 bases from V and 1 from J, leaving 8 bases between them. This CDR3 has 15 residues. CDR3 DNA sequence: TGTGCCAGCAGCTTGGACCAGGGGGCCAAAAACATTCAGTACTTC. Translation gives CASSLDQGAKNIQYF.

The table lists this clone with a few counts. The rearrangement uses TRBV11-2 and TRBJ2-7, with D perhaps matching TRBD1 (5 bases). The CDR3 is 14 residues long. Germline V gives CDR1 SGHAT, CDR2 FQNNGV. V was cut by 2 bases and J by 0 bases, with 8 bases left in between. The CDR3 coding sequence is TGTGCCAGCAGCTTACAGGGTCTCTCCTACGAGCAGTACTTC. Its translation: CASSLQGLSYEQYF.

The chain links TRBV7-3 to TRBJ2-2; 9 bases agree with TRBD1. The germline V gene has CDR1 SGHTA and CDR2 FQGTGA. The CDR3 has 15 residues. V was pared by 5 bases and J by 5 bases, with 6 bases of the junction left unmatched. The DNA for the CDR3 is TGTGCCAGCAGCCCGAGGACAGGGGTTACCGGGGAGCTGTTTTTT. It yields the protein CASSPRTGVTGELFF.

The table lists this clone with a few counts. J is TRBJ2-2 and V is TRBV7-9, with 7 nucleotides matching TRBD2. Germline loops: CDR1 SEHNR, CDR2 FQNEAQ (reference sequence). There are 16 residues in the CDR3. V lost 3 bases, J lost 1 base, and 5 bases stayed unmatched. DNA for the CDR3: TGTGCCAGCAGCTTTCGGCTAGCGGTGAACACCGGGGAGCTGTTTTTT. Encoded protein: CASSFRLAVNTGELFF.

The chain carries TRBV28 and TRBJ2-3; TRBD1 matches 10 bases. The CDR3 is 15 amino acids. In germline, CDR1 is MDHEN, CDR2 SYDVKM. V gave up 7 bases and J gave up 4 bases; unmatched junction bases: 8. CDR3 in DNA: TGTGCCAGCACCTTGACAGGGGGCATAGCAGATACGCAGTATTTT. This translates into CASTLTGGIADTQYF.

CDR3 bases: TGCGCCAGCAGCACCGACAGGGGGAAGGAGCTGTTTTTT. Protein sequence: CASSTDRGKELFF. The chain combines TRBV5-1 with TRBJ2-2; 9 bases are a match to TRBD1. The trim removed 4 bases at V and 10 bases at J, leaving 5 bases unmatched. The CDR3 runs to 13 residues. Germline V gene data show CDR1 as SGHRS and CDR2 as YFSETQ.

This clone was observed a handful of times. The chain employs TRBV5-6 and TRBJ2-5, with D possibly being TRBD1 (6 bases). Between the trimmed V and J ends, which lost 3 bases and 0 bases, there was a span of 18 bases. Per the germline V gene, CDR1 is SGHDT and CDR2 is YYEEEE. The CDR3 contains 17 residues. In DNA, the CDR3 is TGTGCCAGCAGCTCGTTTACAGGGATCGGGTACCAAGAGACCCAGTACTTC. Amino acid sequence: CASSSFTGIGYQETQYF.

The chain recombines TRBV28 with TRBJ2-5; D remains ambiguous. The germline CDR1 and CDR2 sequences are MDHEN and SYDVKM. This CDR3 is 11 amino acids long. Trimming removed 3 bases from V and 5 bases from J, with 4 bases in between. CDR3 sequence reads: CASSFMETQYF. Written as DNA, the CDR3 is TGTGCCAGCAGTTTCATGGAGACCCAGTACTTC.

This clone was seen a few times. V and J are TRBV27 and TRBJ1-4; D unresolved. The CDR3 has 14 residues. The V gene lost 3 bases and the J gene lost 4 bases, with 9 bases spanning the gap. Germline values: CDR1 MNHEY, CDR2 SMNVEV (reference sequence). For the CDR3, the DNA is TGTGCCAGCAGTTTCTACGGGGATAATGAAAAACTGTTTTTT. This translates into CASSFYGDNEKLFF. The complete variable domain, with remaining parts taken from reference TRBV27 and TRBJ1-4, reads EAQVTQNPRYLITVTGKKLTVTCSQNMNHEYMSWYRQDPGLGLRQIYYSMNVEVTDKGDVPEGYKVSRKEKRNFPLILESPSPNQTSLYFCASSFYGDNEKLFFGSGTQLSVL.

The CDR3: CAWSVQGTLYQPQHF. The CDR3 DNA reads as TGTGCCTGGAGTGTACAAGGTACACTATATCAGCCCCAGCATTTT. V and J are TRBV30 and TRBJ1-5, with D unclear. CDR1 and CDR2 from the germline V gene are GTSNPN and SVGIG (reference sequence). Trimming removed 0 bases from V and 5 bases from J, with 14 bases in between. The CDR3 spans 15 residues. Supplemented by reference TRBV30 and TRBJ1-5, the full variable domain reads SQTIHQWPATLVQPVGSPLSLECTVEGTSNPNLYWYRQAAGRGLQLLFYSVGIGQISSEVPQNLSASRPQDRQFILSSKKLLLSDSGFYLCAWSVQGTLYQPQHFGDGTRLSIL.

The chain combines TRBV7-3 with TRBJ2-1; 8 bases are a match to TRBD2. CDR1 is SGHTA and CDR2 is FQGTGA in the germline V gene. After removal of 1 base from V and 10 bases from J, the junction contained 15 bases not matched to a gene. This CDR3 is 17 amino acids long. Here the CDR3 DNA reads TGTGCCAGCAGCTTAATCGGGACTAGGGGAGTAGAAGTGGAGCAGTTCTTC. As protein: CASSLIGTRGVEVEQFF.

A few counts support this clone. The chain combines TRBV6-5 with TRBJ1-2, with TRBD1 matching over 9 bases. The CDR3 contains 13 residues. Germline-derived CDR1 and CDR2 are MNHEY and SVGAGI. V trimming: 5 bases; J trimming: 8 bases; junction bases outside the gene matches: 6. The CDR3 coding sequence is TGTGCCAGCAGTGGGGACAGGGTAACGGGCTACACCTTC. As protein: CASSGDRVTGYTF.

Comment on this clone: The same CDR3 also results from other DNA sequences found in this sample. J is TRBJ2-7 and V is TRBV15; 9 positions agree with TRBD1. This CDR3 region has 14 residues. The germline V gene has CDR1 LNHNV and CDR2 YYDKDF (reference sequence). V lost 3 bases to trimming and J lost 1 base; unmatched junction nucleotides: 1. CDR3 in DNA: TGTGCCACCAGCAGGGACAGGGGTTCCTACGAGCAGTACTTC. This sequence encodes CATSRDRGSYEQYF.

This clone came up a few times. This chain links TRBV5-4 with TRBJ1-2, with D unresolved. Trimming took 0 bases from V and 2 from J, leaving 8 bases between them. The CDR3 covers 14 residues. Germline V gene sequence: CDR1 SGHNT, CDR2 YYREEE (reference sequence). CDR3 nucleotides: TGTGCCAGCAGCTTGGAGCATCCGAACTATGGCTACACCTTC. Protein product: CASSLEHPNYGYTF.

This clone was seen a few times. V is TRBV5-4 and J is TRBJ2-7; TRBD1 matches 8 bases. The CDR3 runs to 16 residues. Trimming cost V 3 bases and J 3 bases; bases outside gene matches: 11. Germline CDR1 is SGHNT and CDR2 is YYREEE (reference sequence). The CDR3 DNA sequence: TGTGCCAGCAGCTGGGGGCCCGGGACAGGATACTACGAGCAGTACTTC. This encodes CASSWGPGTGYYEQYF.

The V and J genes are TRBV6-4 and TRBJ1-1, with 9 positions matching TRBD1. The CDR3 runs to 14 residues. The junction had 6 bases not matched to a gene; V was cut back by 6 bases and J by 4 bases. Germline CDR1 MRHNA, CDR2 SNTAGT. CDR3 DNA sequence: TGTGCCAGCAGAATAGGACAGGGGACCACTGAAGCTTTCTTT. This gives the protein CASRIGQGTTEAFF.

The table lists this clone with many counts. The CDR3 region has the DNA TGTGCCAGCAGCCGCACGGGGGATACGCAGTATTTT. Its protein is CASSRTGDTQYF. V gene TRBV11-2 combines with J gene TRBJ2-3; D may be TRBD2 (5 bases). CDR1 is SGHAT, CDR2 FQNNGV, per germline. The CDR3 contains 12 residues. Trimming cost V 5 bases and J 6 bases, with 9 bases left between them.

This clone was observed a handful of times. The V call is TRBV7-9, the J call TRBJ2-3; weak D call: TRBD2 (5 bases). Germline V gives CDR1 SEHNR, CDR2 FQNEAQ (reference sequence). This CDR3 comprises 15 residues. The V and J ends lost 5 bases and 4 bases respectively, with 16 bases between them. Written as DNA, the CDR3 is TGTGCCAGCAGCCACGGTTCAGCGGAGTCAGATACGCAGTATTTT. Translating it yields CASSHGSAESDTQYF. Complete variable domain (other parts from reference TRBV7-9 and TRBJ2-3): DTGVSQNPRHKITKRGQNVTFRCDPISEHNRLYWYRQTLGQGPEFLTYFQNEAQLEKSRLLSDRFSAERPKGSFSTLEIQRTEQGDSAMYLCASSHGSAESDTQYFGPGTRLTVL.

V and J are TRBV18 and TRBJ2-1; D is possibly TRBD2 (7 bases). The CDR3 covers 15 residues. In germline, CDR1 is KGHSH, CDR2 LQKENI. V gave up 6 bases and J gave up 4 bases, with 16 bases separating them. The CDR3 here is CASSRGGGQYNEQFF. As DNA, the CDR3 is TGTGCCAGCTCCCGAGGGGGGGGCCAGTACAATGAGCAGTTCTTC.

This rearrangement joins TRBV19 to TRBJ1-6, with TRBD1 as a possible D gene (6 bases). The germline V gene encodes CDR1 LNHDA and CDR2 SQIVND (reference sequence). The CDR3 consists of 16 residues. Trimming stripped 3 bases from V and 6 bases from J, with 15 bases between. The CDR3 sequence is CASSIRPGHGNSPLHF. In DNA form, the CDR3 reads TGTGCCAGTAGTATCCGACCGGGACACGGTAATTCACCCCTCCACTTT.

The J gene is TRBJ2-7, the V gene TRBV7-2; no reliable D call. Deletions cut 4 bases from V and 0 bases from J, with 13 bases between. Germline CDR1 reads SGHTA; CDR2 reads FQGNSA. The CDR3 has 15 residues. The CDR3: CASSYEATLSYEQYF. CDR3 in DNA: TGTGCCAGCAGCTACGAGGCCACACTCTCCTACGAGCAGTACTTC.

CDR3 sequence reads: CASSLAGYSNQPQHF. In DNA, the CDR3 is TGCGCCAGCAGCTTGGCGGGGTATAGCAATCAGCCCCAGCATTTT. This chain uses TRBV5-1 with TRBJ1-5; D remains unclear. The CDR3 spans 15 residues. The germline gives CDR1 SGHRS, CDR2 YFSETQ. V gave up 0 bases and J gave up 0 bases, with 7 bases separating them.

The J gene is TRBJ1-2, the V gene TRBV28; 7 positions agree with TRBD1. This CDR3 comprises 14 residues. The germline V gene encodes CDR1 MDHEN and CDR2 SYDVKM. The V and J ends lost 5 bases and 5 bases, in that order; junction bases with no gene match: 8. The CDR3 reads CASSIEGARYGYTF. CDR3 sequence (DNA): TGTGCCAGCAGTATCGAGGGGGCGCGATATGGCTACACCTTC.